The present entry profiles one TCR beta chain with its context. Antigen specificity is unknown. This sample is part of a study of T cell repertoires in cytomegalovirus infection. From the reads, TCRdb called clonotypes with MiXCR, one entry per CDR3 protein. This sample has hundreds of thousands of distinct CDR3 sequences, with about two fifths found just once. This CDR3 region has 16 residues. Germline-derived CDR1 and CDR2 are LGHDT and YNNKEL (reference sequence). V was pared by 5 bases and J by 5 bases, with 21 bases between. V and J are TRBV3-1 and TRBJ2-5; tentatively, D is TRBD1 or TRBD2 (6 bases each). This clonotype was obtained from a human donor in good health (CMV status not recorded). Some clones in this sample may be carry-over from other donors' samples. The starting material was cultured PBMCs, obtained from culture after CMV antigen stimulation. CDR3 residues: CASSWESGARWETQYF. The CDR3 nucleotides are TGTGCCAGCAGCTGGGAGTCGGGGGCTCGTTGGGAGACCCAGTACTTC.